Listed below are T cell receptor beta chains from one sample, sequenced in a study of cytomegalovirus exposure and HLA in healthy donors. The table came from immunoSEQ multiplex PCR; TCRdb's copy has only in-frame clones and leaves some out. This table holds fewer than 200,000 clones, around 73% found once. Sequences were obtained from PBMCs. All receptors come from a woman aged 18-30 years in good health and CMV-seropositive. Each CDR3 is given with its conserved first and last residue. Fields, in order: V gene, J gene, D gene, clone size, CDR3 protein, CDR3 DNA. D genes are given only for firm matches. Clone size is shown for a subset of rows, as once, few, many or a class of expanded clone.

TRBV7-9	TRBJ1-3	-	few	CASSRGGSSVYHGNTIYF	TGTGCCAGCAGCCGGGGGGGATCTTCTGTATATCACGGAAACACCATATATTTT
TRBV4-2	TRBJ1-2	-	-	CASSVRTSGTNYGYTF	TGTGCCAGCAGCGTTCGGACCTCCGGGACAAACTATGGCTACACCTTC
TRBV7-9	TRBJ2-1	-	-	CASSFEAGVGEQFF	TGTGCCAGCAGCTTCGAAGCAGGGGTTGGTGAGCAGTTCTTC
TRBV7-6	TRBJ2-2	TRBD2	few	CASSLAVPGGTSTGELFF	TGTGCCAGCAGCTTAGCTGTCCCGGGGGGGACGAGCACCGGGGAGCTGTTTTTT
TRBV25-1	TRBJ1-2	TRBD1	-	CASSEPGQLFSYGYTF	TGTGCCAGCAGTGAACCGGGACAGCTATTTTCCTATGGCTACACCTTC
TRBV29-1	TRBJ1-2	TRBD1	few	CSGGQGGGYTF	TGCAGCGGCGGACAGGGAGGCGGCTACACCTTC
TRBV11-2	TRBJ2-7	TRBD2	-	CASSSGLAGGREQYF	TGTGCCAGCAGCTCCGGACTAGCGGGGGGGAGGGAGCAGTACTTC
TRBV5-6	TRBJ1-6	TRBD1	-	CASSLPRGRGSPLHF	TGTGCCAGCAGCTTGCCGAGGGGGCGAGGCTCACCCCTCCACTTT
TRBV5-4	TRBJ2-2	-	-	CASSLGQGHTGELFF	TGTGCCAGCAGCTTAGGGCAGGGGCACACCGGGGAGCTGTTTTTT
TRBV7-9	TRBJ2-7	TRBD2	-	CASSPPGGFSSYEQYF	TGTGCCAGCAGTCCTCCGGGGGGGTTTAGCTCCTACGAACAGTACTTC
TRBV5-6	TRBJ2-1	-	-	CASSGSGSYNEQFF	TGTGCCAGCAGCGGAAGCGGATCCTACAATGAGCAGTTCTTC
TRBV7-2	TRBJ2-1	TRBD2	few	CASSLDGGGAYNEQFF	TGTGCCAGCAGCTTAGACGGCGGGGGGGCCTACAATGAGCAGTTCTTC
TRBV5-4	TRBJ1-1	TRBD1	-	CASSWDSNTEAFF	TGTGCCAGCAGCTGGGACAGCAACACTGAAGCTTTCTTT
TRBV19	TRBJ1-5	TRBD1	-	CASSKEDRGNQPQHF	TGTGCCAGTAGTAAAGAGGACAGGGGCAATCAGCCCCAGCATTTT
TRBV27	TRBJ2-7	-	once	CASSPLDRPYEQYF	TGTGCCAGCAGTCCACTGGACAGACCCTACGAGCAGTACTTC
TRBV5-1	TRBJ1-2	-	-	CASSLNPDSSNYGYTF	TGCGCCAGCAGCTTGAACCCGGACAGTTCCAACTATGGCTACACCTTC
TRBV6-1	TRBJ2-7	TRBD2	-	CASRRTSGGFYEQYF	TGTGCCAGCAGGAGGACTAGCGGGGGATTCTACGAGCAGTACTTC
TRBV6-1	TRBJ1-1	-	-	CASRAALHTEAFF	TGTGCCAGCAGGGCGGCGTTGCACACTGAAGCTTTCTTT
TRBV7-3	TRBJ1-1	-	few	CASSLIRQANTEAFF	TGTGCCAGCAGCTTAATCCGGCAGGCGAACACTGAAGCTTTCTTT
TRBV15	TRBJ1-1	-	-	CATSSGRTARSEAFF	TGTGCCACCAGCAGCGGAAGGACAGCAAGATCAGAAGCTTTCTTT
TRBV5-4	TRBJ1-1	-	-	CATQLSRGNTEAFF	TGTGCCACCCAGCTGAGCCGGGGGAACACTGAAGCTTTCTTT
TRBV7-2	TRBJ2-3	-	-	CASRELGATDTQYF	TGTGCCAGCAGGGAATTAGGGGCAACAGATACGCAGTATTTT
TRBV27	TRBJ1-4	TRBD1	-	CASSFDRENEKLFF	TGTGCCAGCAGCTTCGACAGGGAGAATGAAAAACTGTTTTTT
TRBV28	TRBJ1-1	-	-	CASSFAGLNTEAFF	TGTGCCAGCAGTTTTGCGGGGTTGAACACTGAAGCTTTCTTT
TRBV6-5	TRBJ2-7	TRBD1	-	CASSGTGGYEQYF	TGTGCCAGCAGTGGGACAGGGGGTTACGAGCAGTACTTC
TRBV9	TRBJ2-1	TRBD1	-	CASSSGTEAYNEQFF	TGTGCCAGCAGCTCCGGGACAGAGGCCTACAATGAGCAGTTCTTC
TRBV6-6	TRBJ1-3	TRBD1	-	CASRPGTGSSGNTIYF	TGTGCCAGCAGACCTGGGACAGGGAGCTCTGGAAACACCATATATTTT
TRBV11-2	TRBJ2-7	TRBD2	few	CASSPGLAGYEQYF	TGTGCCAGCAGCCCCGGACTAGCAGGCTACGAGCAGTACTTC
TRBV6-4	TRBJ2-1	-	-	CASSVELYNEQFF	TGTGCCAGCAGTGTAGAACTTTACAATGAGCAGTTCTTC
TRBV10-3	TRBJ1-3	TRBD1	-	CAISESGQAGNTIYF	TGTGCCATCAGTGAGTCGGGACAGGCTGGAAACACCATATATTTT
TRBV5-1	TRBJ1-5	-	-	CASSFNGQTNQPQHF	TGCGCCAGCAGCTTTAACGGACAGACCAATCAGCCCCAGCATTTT
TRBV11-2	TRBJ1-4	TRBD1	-	CASGQGQGGEKLFF	TGTGCCAGCGGCCAAGGACAGGGTGGCGAAAAACTGTTTTTT